One and the same sample provided the 17 T cell receptor beta chains below, sequenced in a study of shared clonotypes between healthy human individuals. Assay: immunoSEQ multiplex PCR; the TCRdb copy retains only in-frame clones and omits some. The table has over 2 million clones, around 93% seen once. Sequenced material: naive CD4+ T cells from PBMCs. As to subset: CD45RA+ positively selected. These receptors all stem from a man between 18 and 29 years old in good health. Some clones in this sample may be carry-over from other donors' samples.

This clone was observed once. The rearrangement links TRBV5-1 to TRBJ2-2; D may be TRBD2 (6 bases). Per the germline V gene, CDR1 is SGHRS and CDR2 is YFSETQ. Between the trimmed V and J ends, which lost 5 bases and 2 bases, there was a span of 7 bases. The CDR3 spans 13 residues. The CDR3 is CASRLANTGELFF. The CDR3 bases are TGCGCCAGCAGACTAGCCAACACCGGGGAGCTGTTTTTT.

The V gene is TRBV6-5, the J gene TRBJ1-1; D is possibly TRBD1 (5 bases). The CDR3 length is 14 residues. Germline V gene sequence: CDR1 MNHEY, CDR2 SVGAGI. V was cut by 5 bases and J by 5 bases, with 15 bases left in between. DNA of the CDR3: TGTGCCAGCAGTCTCCAATGGGGGGTTACTGAAGCTTTCTTT. It translates to CASSLQWGVTEAFF.

The chain uses TRBV2 and TRBJ1-5; 11 bases are a match to TRBD1. Looked up from germline, CDR1 is SNHLY and CDR2 is FYNNEI. This CDR3 region has 15 residues. Trimming took 7 bases from V and 3 from J; bases not matched to a gene: 5. The CDR3 DNA follows: TGTGCCAGCACGGACAGGGGGCTTACCAATCAGCCCCAGCATTTT. Protein: CASTDRGLTNQPQHF.

CDR3 nucleotide sequence: TGTGCCAGCAGCATTTTTTTGGAGGGCTACGAGCAGTACTTC. Encoded protein: CASSIFLEGYEQYF. V and J are TRBV11-2 and TRBJ2-7; D is possibly TRBD2 (6 bases). This CDR3 has 14 amino acids. Deletions cut 5 bases from V and 3 bases from J, with 14 bases between. Germline V lookup: CDR1 SGHAT, CDR2 FQNNGV.

Only a few counts were recorded for this clone. V gene TRBV7-2 combines with J gene TRBJ1-4, with 9 bases aligning to TRBD1. The CDR3 totals 15 residues. CDR1 is SGHTA and CDR2 is FQGNSA in the germline V gene. The junction had 4 bases not matched to a gene; V was cut back by 1 base and J by 7 bases. In nucleotides, the CDR3 is TGTGCCAGCAGCTTAGGCGGGACAGGGTTTGAAAAACTGTTTTTT. Protein product: CASSLGGTGFEKLFF. Looking up the rest from reference TRBV7-2 and TRBJ1-4 gives the full variable domain: GAGVSQSPSNKVTEKGKDVELRCDPISGHTALYWYRQSLGQGLEFLIYFQGNSAPDKSGLPSDRFSAERTGGSVSTLTIQRTQQEDSAVYLCASSLGGTGFEKLFFGSGTQLSVL.

This clone has just a few counts. The chain links TRBV7-9 to TRBJ1-5; TRBD1 aligns across 7 bases. The CDR3 totals 14 residues. J gave up 4 bases and V 5 bases, and 5 bases lay outside the gene matches. Germline CDR1 SEHNR, CDR2 FQNEAQ (reference sequence). DNA of the CDR3: TGTGCCAGCAGCCCTGGGACAGTTAATCAGCCCCAGCATTTT. Amino acids: CASSPGTVNQPQHF.

The chain employs TRBV9 and TRBJ2-7; either TRBD1 or TRBD2 may fit D (5 bases each). Germline CDR1 SGDLS, CDR2 YYNGEE. Trimming stripped 0 bases from V and 6 bases from J, with 22 bases between. The CDR3 length is 17 residues. CDR3 protein: CASSVASGPVFGAEQYF. CDR3 bases: TGTGCCAGCAGCGTAGCTTCGGGGCCCGTCTTTGGAGCCGAGCAGTACTTC.

Remarks on this clone: This CDR3 is also generated by other DNA sequences in the sample. The chain recombines TRBV9 with TRBJ2-3, with 10 bases identical to TRBD2. This CDR3 has 15 residues. The J segment lost 0 bases and the V segment lost 4 bases, leaving 2 bases of the junction unmatched. Germline CDR1 and CDR2: SGDLS and YYNGEE. CDR3 residues: CASSPTSGSTDTQYF. Written as DNA, the CDR3 is TGTGCCAGCAGCCCGACTAGCGGGAGCACAGATACGCAGTATTTT.

The chain recombines TRBV6-5 with TRBJ1-4; TRBD1 might be the D (6 bases). CDR1 and CDR2 (germline): MNHEY, SVGAGI. V lost 6 bases to trimming and J lost 8 bases, with 10 bases between them. The CDR3 sequence is 12 residues long. CDR3 nucleotide sequence: TGTGCCAGCAGCAGGGGATCCGAAAAACTGTTTTTT. Translated, it gives CASSRGSEKLFF.

This sequence joins TRBV30 and TRBJ2-7, with D perhaps matching TRBD1 (5 bases). This CDR3 region has 12 residues. Germline V CDR1 and CDR2: GTSNPN, SVGIG (reference sequence). V gave up 2 bases and J gave up 5 bases, with 10 bases separating them. The CDR3 DNA reads TGTGCCTGGAGTCCCAGGGTAGACGAGCAGTACTTC. It specifies CAWSPRVDEQYF.

The gene calls are TRBV6-6 and TRBJ1-3; D is uncertain. The CDR3 runs 15 residues. Germline V gene sequence: CDR1 MNHNY, CDR2 SVGAGI (reference sequence). The V end lost 2 bases, the J end lost 3 bases, and 11 bases lay between the germline ends. Here the CDR3 reads CASSYNRVDGNTIYF. DNA of the CDR3: TGTGCCAGCAGTTACAATAGGGTAGATGGAAACACCATATATTTT.

With respect to this clone: The junction differs from germline at one of its ends, possibly a read error. The chain recombines TRBV14 with TRBJ2-1, with D uncertain. Germline V lookup: CDR1 SGHDN, CDR2 FVKESK. CDR3 length: 13 residues. The CDR3 coding sequence is TGTGCCAGCAGCCAAGATCTGAGTAATGGGCAGTTCTTC. Translating gives CASSQDLSNGQFF.

This chain connects TRBV19 to TRBJ1-5; no definite D call. CDR3 size: 15 residues. Germline CDR1 reads LNHDA; CDR2 reads SQIVND (reference sequence). V gave up 6 bases and J gave up 0 bases, with 12 bases separating them. CDR3 nucleotides: TGTGCCAGTAGGCTCTGGATAAATAGCAATCAGCCCCAGCATTTT. Amino acid sequence: CASRLWINSNQPQHF.

CDR3 DNA: TGTGCCAGCAGCTCCCCCCAGGGGCTGGTGGAGACCCAGTACTTC. This encodes CASSSPQGLVETQYF. The chain uses TRBV7-2 and TRBJ2-5, with D perhaps TRBD1 (6 bases). The CDR3 spans 15 residues. The V and J ends lost 4 bases and 5 bases respectively, with 17 bases between them. Germline CDR1 SGHTA, CDR2 FQGNSA.

The chain recombines TRBV28 with TRBJ2-7; possibly TRBD1 or TRBD2 for D (6 bases each). Trimming took 10 bases from V and 5 from J, leaving 21 bases between them. CDR1 MDHEN and CDR2 SYDVKM come from the germline V gene. The CDR3 extends over 14 amino acids. CDR3 protein: CATRGLFISDEQYF. CDR3 DNA sequence: TGTGCCACCCGGGGGCTTTTTATATCAGACGAGCAGTACTTC. Full variable domain (rest looked up from reference TRBV28 and TRBJ2-7): DVKVTQSSRYLVKRTGEKVFLECVQDMDHENMFWYRQDPGLGLRLIYFSYDVKMKEKGDIPEGYSVSREKKERFSLILESASTNQTSMYLCATRGLFISDEQYFGPGTRLTVT.

The chain uses TRBV28 and TRBJ1-2; no definite D call. V lost 6 bases and J lost 4, with 9 bases in between. This CDR3 is 12 amino acids long. Germline V CDR1 and CDR2: MDHEN, SYDVKM. The CDR3 region is CASRPSIYGYTF. CDR3 nucleotide sequence: TGTGCCAGCAGGCCTTCGATCTATGGCTACACCTTC.

This clone was detected only once. The chain combines TRBV11-3 with TRBJ2-2; 7 bases are a match to TRBD1. Germline loops: CDR1 SGHNT, CDR2 YENEEA. This CDR3 has 13 residues. V trimming: 5 bases; J trimming: 8 bases; junction bases outside the gene matches: 5. CDR3 in amino acids: CASSPQGRGELFF. In DNA form, the CDR3 reads TGTGCCAGCAGCCCACAGGGGCGGGGGGAGCTGTTTTTT.